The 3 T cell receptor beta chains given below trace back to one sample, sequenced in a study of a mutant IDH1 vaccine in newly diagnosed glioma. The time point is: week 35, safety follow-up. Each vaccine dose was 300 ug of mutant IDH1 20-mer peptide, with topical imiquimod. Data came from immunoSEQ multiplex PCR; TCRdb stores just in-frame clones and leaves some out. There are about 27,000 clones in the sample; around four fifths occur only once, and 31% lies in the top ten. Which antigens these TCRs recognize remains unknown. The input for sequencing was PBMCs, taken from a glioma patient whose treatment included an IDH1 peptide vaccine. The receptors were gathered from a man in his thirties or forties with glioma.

CDR3 amino acids: CAWSVSWDKNSPLHF. The CDR3 nucleotides read TGTGCCTGGAGTGTATCTTGGGACAAAAATTCACCCCTCCACTTT. The chain links TRBV30 to TRBJ1-6, with D possibly TRBD1 on 6 matching bases. From germline, CDR1 is GTSNPN and CDR2 SVGIG (reference sequence). Trimming took off 0 bases at V and 7 bases at J, with 13 bases between the two ends. This CDR3 has 15 residues.

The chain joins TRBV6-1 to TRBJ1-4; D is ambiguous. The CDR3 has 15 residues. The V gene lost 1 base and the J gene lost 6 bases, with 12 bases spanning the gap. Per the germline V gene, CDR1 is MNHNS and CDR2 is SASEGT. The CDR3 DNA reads TGTGCCAGCAGTGAAGGAAGGACCAGAGATGAAAAACTGTTTTTT. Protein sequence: CASSEGRTRDEKLFF.

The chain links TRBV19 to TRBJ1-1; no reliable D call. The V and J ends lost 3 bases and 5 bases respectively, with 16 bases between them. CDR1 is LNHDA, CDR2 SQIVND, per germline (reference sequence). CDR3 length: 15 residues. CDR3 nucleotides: TGTGCCAGTAGTATCGCCCGAATCGAGGGTACTGAAGCTTTCTTT. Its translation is CASSIARIEGTEAFF.